The 20 T cell receptor beta chains below were found in one sample sequenced in a study of radiation and T cells in renal cell carcinoma. Data came from immunoSEQ multiplex PCR; TCRdb stores just in-frame clones and leaves some out. The sample contains 40,000 to 50,000 clones, approximately 80% of which appear only once. This sample's time point: baseline pretreatment blood. Treatment of the sample: 15 Gy SBRT to primary tumor, nephrectomy 4 weeks later. The material was blood, obtained from a patient whose treatment included radiotherapy and nephrectomy. The receptors were sampled from a woman in her sixties or seventies with renal cell carcinoma.

The V gene is TRBV4-1, the J gene TRBJ2-1; D ambiguous. The CDR3 runs to 15 residues. Trimming stripped 0 bases from V and 7 bases from J, with 13 bases between. CDR1 is MGHRA and CDR2 is YSYEKL in the germline V gene. CDR3 nucleotides: TGCGCCAGCAGCCAAGAGGCCTTTATGGGGAATGAGCAGTTCTTC. Translating it yields CASSQEAFMGNEQFF.

The chain has TRBV7-2 and TRBJ1-2, with D perhaps TRBD1 (6 bases). Trimming cost V 3 bases and J 7 bases, with 24 bases left between them. Looked up from germline, CDR1 is SGHTA and CDR2 is FQGNSA. CDR3 length equals 17 residues. In nucleotides, the CDR3 is TGTGCCAGCAGCTTCGCTATGTGGGGGGGCGATTCTGGTGGCTACACCTTC. Residues: CASSFAMWGGDSGGYTF.

This chain joins TRBV11-3 and TRBJ2-1, with TRBD2 identical over 8 bases. Germline V gene sequence: CDR1 SGHNT, CDR2 YENEEA. CDR3 length equals 15 residues. The trim removed 3 bases at V and 3 bases at J, leaving 4 bases unmatched. The CDR3 sequence is CASSFSGRGYNEQFF. Here the CDR3 DNA reads TGTGCCAGCAGCTTCAGCGGGAGAGGCTACAATGAGCAGTTCTTC.

The chain links TRBV7-6 to TRBJ1-5, with no clear D. This CDR3 spans 17 amino acids. V was clipped by 1 base and J by 6 bases, with 19 bases between them. Germline values: CDR1 SGHVS, CDR2 FNYEAQ. CDR3 DNA sequence: TGTGCCAGCAGCTTAGGGAGAGGCTCCTTTGGCCCTCAGCCCCAGCATTTT. The encoded protein is CASSLGRGSFGPQPQHF.

The CDR3 sequence: CASSLNSGETQYF. The CDR3 DNA reads as TGTGCCAGCAGCCTAAATTCGGGAGAGACCCAGTACTTC. The V and J genes are TRBV14 and TRBJ2-5; no definite D call. In germline, CDR1 is SGHDN, CDR2 FVKESK. The V end lost 4 bases, the J end lost 4 bases, and 10 bases lay between the germline ends. CDR3 length: 13 residues.

The chain has TRBV5-1 and TRBJ1-2; weak D call: TRBD1 (5 bases). Germline V gene lookup returns CDR1 SGHRS and CDR2 YFSETQ. The CDR3 consists of 15 residues. The V gene lost 0 bases and the J gene lost 2 bases, with 11 bases spanning the gap. The CDR3 DNA reads as TGCGCCAGCAGCTTGGATCAGGGCTCAAACTATGGCTACACCTTC. This encodes CASSLDQGSNYGYTF.

The chain uses TRBV9 and TRBJ1-3, with TRBD1 as a possible D gene (6 bases). CDR1 and CDR2 (germline): SGDLS, YYNGEE. V was trimmed by 4 bases and J by 0 bases, leaving 14 bases between them. The CDR3 extends over 16 amino acids. CDR3 sequence (DNA): TGTGCCAGCAGCTCCGTAGGGGGACTCTCTGGAAACACCATATATTTT. It is translated as CASSSVGGLSGNTIYF.

This chain uses TRBV5-1 with TRBJ1-3; perhaps TRBD1 as D (5 bases). Germline V gene data show CDR1 as SGHRS and CDR2 as YFSETQ. V lost 4 bases and J lost 0, with 8 bases in between. The CDR3 is made up of 14 amino acids. The CDR3 loop is CASSPGGSGNTIYF. As DNA, the CDR3 is TGCGCCAGCAGCCCCGGGGGCTCTGGAAACACCATATATTTT.

V and J are TRBV19 and TRBJ2-7; 10 nucleotides align to TRBD1. Germline CDR1 reads LNHDA; CDR2 reads SQIVND (reference sequence). The J segment lost 3 bases and the V segment lost 5 bases, leaving 4 bases of the junction unmatched. The CDR3 is made up of 14 amino acids. CDR3: CASSGGQGIYEQYF. CDR3 DNA sequence: TGTGCCAGTAGTGGGGGACAGGGGATCTACGAGCAGTACTTC.

The rearrangement links TRBV5-1 to TRBJ1-1; weak D call: TRBD1 (5 bases). Germline CDR1 and CDR2: SGHRS and YFSETQ. V lost 0 bases to trimming and J lost 3 bases, with 9 bases between them. This CDR3 has 14 residues. The DNA for the CDR3 is TGCGCCAGCAGCTTGGAAGACAGCTACACTGAAGCTTTCTTT. As protein: CASSLEDSYTEAFF.

This chain connects TRBV7-6 to TRBJ2-5, with D maybe TRBD2 (6 bases). Between the trimmed V and J ends, which lost 0 bases and 5 bases, there was a span of 13 bases. The CDR3 contains 15 residues. Per the germline V gene, CDR1 is SGHVS and CDR2 is FNYEAQ. The CDR3 reads CASSLAGGDGETQYF. The DNA for the CDR3 is TGTGCCAGCAGCTTAGCGGGGGGAGACGGGGAGACCCAGTACTTC.

The J gene is TRBJ1-2, the V gene TRBV12-5, with D unresolved. V was cut by 7 bases and J by 1 base, with 10 bases left in between. The CDR3 runs 13 residues. Germline CDR1 reads LGHNT; CDR2 reads FRNRAP. The CDR3: CASAQELNYGYTF. DNA of the CDR3: TGTGCTAGTGCGCAAGAGCTTAACTATGGCTACACCTTC. Full variable domain (outside the CDR3, taken from reference TRBV12-5 and TRBJ1-2): DARVTQTPRHKVTEMGQEVTMRCQPILGHNTVFWYRQTMMQGLELLAYFRNRAPLDDSGMPKDRFSAEMPDATLATLKIQPSEPRDSAVYFCASAQELNYGYTFGSGTRLTVV.

This clone has only a few counts. This sequence joins TRBV7-3 and TRBJ1-1; D is perhaps TRBD1 (5 bases). Germline V gene sequence: CDR1 SGHTA, CDR2 FQGTGA. The V and J ends lost 4 bases and 3 bases respectively, with 9 bases between them. This CDR3 has 13 amino acids. The CDR3 region is CASSSQGDTEAFF. The CDR3 nucleotides are TGTGCCAGCAGCTCCCAGGGAGACACTGAAGCTTTCTTT. The full variable domain, its missing parts supplied by reference TRBV7-3 and TRBJ1-1, is GAGVSQTPSNKVTEKGKYVELRCDPISGHTALYWYRQSLGQGPEFLIYFQGTGAADDSGLPNDRFFAVRPEGSVSTLKIQRTERGDSAVYLCASSSQGDTEAFFGQGTRLTVV.

This clone was seen a few times. The chain joins TRBV7-6 to TRBJ1-1; 9 positions match TRBD1. The CDR3 covers 14 residues. The V and J ends lost 5 bases and 5 bases, in that order; junction bases with no gene match: 6. The germline V gene has CDR1 SGHVS and CDR2 FNYEAQ. Written as DNA, the CDR3 is TGTGCCAGCAGCACTGGGACAGGGACGACTGAAGCTTTCTTT. It specifies CASSTGTGTTEAFF.

This clone appeared a single time. The chain joins TRBV20-1 to TRBJ2-2; D possibly matches TRBD1 or TRBD2 (5 bases each). This CDR3 is 11 amino acids long. Germline CDR1 and CDR2: DFQATT and SNEGSKA (reference sequence). Trimming removed 3 bases from V and 9 bases from J, with 8 bases in between. The CDR3: CSASWDRELFF. CDR3 sequence (DNA): TGCAGTGCTAGCTGGGACCGGGAGCTGTTTTTT.

The genes are TRBV4-1 and TRBJ1-1, with TRBD1 matching 7 bases. Trimming at V came to 5 bases and at J to 0 bases, leaving 3 bases not matched to a gene. The CDR3 is 14 amino acids. Germline assignment: CDR1 MGHRA and CDR2 YSYEKL. The CDR3 nucleotides are TGCGCCAGCAGCGACAGGGCTCTGAACACTGAAGCTTTCTTT. It translates to CASSDRALNTEAFF.

The chain combines TRBV21-1 with TRBJ1-1. TRBV21-1 is labeled a pseudogene. The CDR3 spans 14 residues. DNA for the CDR3: TGTGCCAGCATCCCCCTATCGACGGGAACTGAAGCTTTCTTT. It encodes CASIPLSTGTEAFF.

In regard to this clone: It may be a read error: a sequence one base away is much more abundant. The chain employs TRBV7-9 and TRBJ1-2; D is unresolved. Deletions cut 5 bases from V and 2 bases from J, with 12 bases between. Germline V gene data show CDR1 as SEHNR and CDR2 as FQNEAQ (reference sequence). The CDR3 runs 14 residues. The CDR3 DNA sequence: TGTGCCAGCAGCGTAGGACGGACCAACTATGGCTACACCTTC. This codes for CASSVGRTNYGYTF.

The chain joins TRBV7-2 to TRBJ2-1; D not resolved. V was clipped by 3 bases and J by 1 base, with 10 bases between them. This CDR3 comprises 15 residues. CDR1 and CDR2 from the germline V gene are SGHTA and FQGNSA. The CDR3 DNA follows: TGTGCCAGCAGCTTCGGGCGCCAATCCTACAATGAGCAGTTCTTC. Residues: CASSFGRQSYNEQFF.

The chain recombines TRBV7-2 with TRBJ2-7; 8 positions agree with TRBD2. Germline CDR1 reads SGHTA; CDR2 reads FQGNSA. The CDR3 has 13 amino acids. V lost 4 bases to trimming and J lost 5 bases; unmatched junction nucleotides: 4. CDR3 in amino acids: CASSSQAGDEQYF. DNA of the CDR3: TGTGCCAGCAGCTCGCAAGCGGGGGACGAGCAGTACTTC. Together with reference TRBV7-2 and TRBJ2-7, the CDR3 gives the full variable domain: GAGVSQSPSNKVTEKGKDVELRCDPISGHTALYWYRQSLGQGLEFLIYFQGNSAPDKSGLPSDRFSAERTGGSVSTLTIQRTQQEDSAVYLCASSSQAGDEQYFGPGTRLTVT.